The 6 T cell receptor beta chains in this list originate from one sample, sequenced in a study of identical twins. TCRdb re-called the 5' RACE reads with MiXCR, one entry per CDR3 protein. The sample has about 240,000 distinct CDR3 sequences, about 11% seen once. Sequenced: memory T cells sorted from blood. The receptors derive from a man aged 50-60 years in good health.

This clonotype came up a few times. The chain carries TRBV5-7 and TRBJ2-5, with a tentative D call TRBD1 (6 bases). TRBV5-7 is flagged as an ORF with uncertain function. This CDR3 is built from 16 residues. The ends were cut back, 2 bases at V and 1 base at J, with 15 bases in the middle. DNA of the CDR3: TGTGCCAGCAGCTTTGGACAGCCAAATAGCCAAGAGACCCAGTACTTC. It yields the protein CASSFGQPNSQETQYF.

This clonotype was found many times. The CDR3 DNA is TGTGCCAGCAGTTTGGCAGGGTATGGACACGAGCAGTACTTC. This gives the protein CASSLAGYGHEQYF. The genes are TRBV27 and TRBJ2-7, with D perhaps matching TRBD1 (5 bases). CDR3 length: 14 amino acids. Germline V lookup: CDR1 MNHEY, CDR2 SMNVEV (reference sequence). V was shortened by 3 bases and J by 5 bases, with 14 bases between the two germline ends.

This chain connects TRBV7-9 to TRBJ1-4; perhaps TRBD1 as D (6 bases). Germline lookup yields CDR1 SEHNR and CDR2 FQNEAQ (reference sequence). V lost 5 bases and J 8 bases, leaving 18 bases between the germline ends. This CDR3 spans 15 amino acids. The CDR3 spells CASSLGTNLWEKLFF. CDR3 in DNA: TGTGCCAGCAGCCTGGGGACAAACCTCTGGGAAAAACTGTTTTTT. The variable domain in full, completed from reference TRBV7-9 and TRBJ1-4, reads DTGVSQNPRHKITKRGQNVTFRCDPISEHNRLYWYRQTLGQGPEFLTYFQNEAQLEKSRLLSDRFSAERPKGSFSTLEIQRTEQGDSAMYLCASSLGTNLWEKLFFGSGTQLSVL.

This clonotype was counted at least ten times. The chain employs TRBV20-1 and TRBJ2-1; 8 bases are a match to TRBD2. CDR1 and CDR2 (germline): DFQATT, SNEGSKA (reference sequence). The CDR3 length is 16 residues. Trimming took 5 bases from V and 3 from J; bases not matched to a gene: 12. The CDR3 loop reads CSAPPLLAEGYNEQFF. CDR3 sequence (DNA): TGCAGTGCTCCACCCCTACTAGCGGAGGGCTACAATGAGCAGTTCTTC.

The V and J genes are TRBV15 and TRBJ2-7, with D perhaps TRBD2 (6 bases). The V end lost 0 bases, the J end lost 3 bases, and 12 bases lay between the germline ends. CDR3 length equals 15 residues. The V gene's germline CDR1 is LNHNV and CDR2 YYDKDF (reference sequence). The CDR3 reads CATSRDRGSNYEQYF. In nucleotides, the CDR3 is TGTGCCACCAGCAGAGATCGGGGGAGTAACTACGAGCAGTACTTC.

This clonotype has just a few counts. CDR3: CASSGQTGNTGELFF. In DNA form, the CDR3 reads TGTGCCAGCAGTGGCCAGACTGGTAACACCGGGGAGCTGTTTTTT. The chain is built from TRBV12-3 or TRBV12-4 and TRBJ2-2; D gene ambiguous. Deletions cut 5 bases from V and 2 bases from J, with 12 bases between. The length of the CDR3 is 15 residues.